Described below is a single TCR beta chain sequence and its context. In the same sample, other DNA sequences code for this CDR3. This record comes from a study of control samples from healthy donors and cancer patients. Looked up from germline, CDR1 is SGDLS and CDR2 is YYNGEE. J lost 7 bases, V lost 3 bases, and 6 bases had no gene match. The CDR3 has 14 residues. Method: immunoSEQ multiplex PCR; TCRdb's copy keeps in-frame clones and lacks some. This table holds about 110,000 clones, roughly 90% found once. The source material was PBMCs. This sequence was found in a woman aged 60-70 years with lung cancer. This sequence joins TRBV9 and TRBJ2-2; 7 bases match TRBD1. The CDR3 protein is CASSGQGTGGELFF. The CDR3 nucleotides are TGTGCCAGCAGCGGACAGGGCACAGGCGGGGAGCTGTTTTTT. Full variable domain (rest looked up from reference TRBV9 and TRBJ2-2): DSGVTQTPKHLITATGQRVTLRCSPRSGDLSVYWYQQSLDQGLQFLIQYYNGEERAKGNILERFSAQQFPDLHSELNLSSLELGDSALYFCASSGQGTGGELFFGEGSRLTVL.